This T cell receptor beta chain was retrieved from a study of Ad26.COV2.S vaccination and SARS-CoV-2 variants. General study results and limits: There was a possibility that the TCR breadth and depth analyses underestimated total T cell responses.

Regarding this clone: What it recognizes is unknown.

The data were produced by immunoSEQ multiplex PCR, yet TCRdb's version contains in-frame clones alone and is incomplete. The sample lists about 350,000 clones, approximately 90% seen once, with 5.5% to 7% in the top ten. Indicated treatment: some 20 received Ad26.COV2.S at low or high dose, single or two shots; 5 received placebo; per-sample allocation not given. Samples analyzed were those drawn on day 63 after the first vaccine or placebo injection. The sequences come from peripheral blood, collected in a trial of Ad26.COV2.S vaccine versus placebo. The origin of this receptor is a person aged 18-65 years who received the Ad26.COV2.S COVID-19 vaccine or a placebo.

The CDR3 nucleotides are TGTGCCAGCAGCTTAGTTCAGGGGGGTTACGAGCAGTACTTC. Its protein is CASSLVQGGYEQYF. The chain employs TRBV7-2 and TRBJ2-7, with TRBD1 as a possible D gene (7 bases). There are 14 residues in the CDR3. The V and J ends lost 1 base and 4 bases respectively, with 11 bases between them. Germline V gene data show CDR1 as SGHTA and CDR2 as FQGNSA.